This TCR beta chain was recovered during a study of cytomegalovirus exposure and HLA in healthy donors. Germline V CDR1 and CDR2: LNHNV, YYDKDF (reference sequence). The CDR3 has 15 residues. Unmatched junction bases numbered 8, after V lost 5 bases and J lost 4 bases. This clone was observed a few times. With 60 Vbeta and 13 Jbeta primers, the PCR was carried out. Assay used: immunoSEQ multiplex PCR; TCRdb lists only in-frame clones, some missing. In the table there are approximately 110,000 clones, over 60% of which are singletons. What was sequenced was PBMCs. This receptor was obtained from a woman in her thirties or forties in good health and CMV-seropositive. This rearrangement joins TRBV15 to TRBJ1-5, with TRBD1 matching over 7 bases. The CDR3 protein is CATSQDRDGNQPQHF. In nucleotides, the CDR3 is TGTGCCACCAGCCAAGACAGGGACGGGAATCAGCCCCAGCATTTT.